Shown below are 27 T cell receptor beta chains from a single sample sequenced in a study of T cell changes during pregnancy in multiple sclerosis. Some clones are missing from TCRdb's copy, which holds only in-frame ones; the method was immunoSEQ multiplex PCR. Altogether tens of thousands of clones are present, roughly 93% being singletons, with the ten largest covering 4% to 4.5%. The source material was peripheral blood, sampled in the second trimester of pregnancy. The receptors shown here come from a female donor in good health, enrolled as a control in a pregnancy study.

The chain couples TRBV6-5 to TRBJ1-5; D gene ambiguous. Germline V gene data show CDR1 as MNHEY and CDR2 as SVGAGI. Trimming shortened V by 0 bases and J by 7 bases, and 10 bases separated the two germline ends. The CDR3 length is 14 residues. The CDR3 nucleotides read TGTGCCAGCAGTTACTCTGGGCCGGGACAGCCCCAGCATTTT. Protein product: CASSYSGPGQPQHF.

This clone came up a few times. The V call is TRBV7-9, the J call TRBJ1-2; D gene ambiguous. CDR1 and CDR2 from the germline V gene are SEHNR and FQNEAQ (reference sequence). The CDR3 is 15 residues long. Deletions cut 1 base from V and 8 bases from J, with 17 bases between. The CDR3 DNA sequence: TGTGCCAGCAGCTTAGATTCGTGGAGCGTCTCGGGCTACACCTTC. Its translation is CASSLDSWSVSGYTF.

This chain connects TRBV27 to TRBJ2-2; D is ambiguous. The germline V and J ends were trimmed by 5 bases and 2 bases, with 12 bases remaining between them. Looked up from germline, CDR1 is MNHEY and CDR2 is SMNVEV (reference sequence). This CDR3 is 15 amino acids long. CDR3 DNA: TGTGCCAGCAGTAAAAGCTCCCCTAACACCGGGGAGCTGTTTTTT. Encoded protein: CASSKSSPNTGELFF.

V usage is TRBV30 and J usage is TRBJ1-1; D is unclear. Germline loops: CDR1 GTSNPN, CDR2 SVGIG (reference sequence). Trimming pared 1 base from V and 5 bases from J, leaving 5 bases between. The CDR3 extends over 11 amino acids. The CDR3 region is CAWSDRTEAFF. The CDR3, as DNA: TGTGCCTGGAGTGATCGTACTGAAGCTTTCTTT. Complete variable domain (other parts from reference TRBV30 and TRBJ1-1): SQTIHQWPATLVQPVGSPLSLECTVEGTSNPNLYWYRQAAGRGLQLLFYSVGIGQISSEVPQNLSASRPQDRQFILSSKKLLLSDSGFYLCAWSDRTEAFFGQGTRLTVV.

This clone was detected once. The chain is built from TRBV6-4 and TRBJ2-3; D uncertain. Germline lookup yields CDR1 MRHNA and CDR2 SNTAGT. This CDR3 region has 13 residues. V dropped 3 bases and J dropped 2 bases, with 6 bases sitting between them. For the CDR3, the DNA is TGTGCCAGCAGTGATCAGGTCACAGATACGCAGTATTTT. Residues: CASSDQVTDTQYF.

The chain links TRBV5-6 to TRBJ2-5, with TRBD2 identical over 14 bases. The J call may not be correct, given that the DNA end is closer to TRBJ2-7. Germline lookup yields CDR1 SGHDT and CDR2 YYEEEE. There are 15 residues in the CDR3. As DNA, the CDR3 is TGTGCCAGCAGATCCGGACTAGCGGGAGGCTACGAGCAGTACTTC. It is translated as CASRSGLAGGYEQYF.

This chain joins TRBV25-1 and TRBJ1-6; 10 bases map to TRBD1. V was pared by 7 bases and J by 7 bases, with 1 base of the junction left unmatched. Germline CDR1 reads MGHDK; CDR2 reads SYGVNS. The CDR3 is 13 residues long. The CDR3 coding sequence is TGTGCCAGCAAGGACAGGGGGAATTCACCCCTCCACTTT. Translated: CASKDRGNSPLHF.

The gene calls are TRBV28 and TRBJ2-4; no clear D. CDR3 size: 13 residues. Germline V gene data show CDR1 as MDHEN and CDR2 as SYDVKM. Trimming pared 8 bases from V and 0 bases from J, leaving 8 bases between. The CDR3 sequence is CASHGLAKNIQYF. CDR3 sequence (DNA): TGTGCCAGCCATGGGCTAGCCAAAAACATTCAGTACTTC.

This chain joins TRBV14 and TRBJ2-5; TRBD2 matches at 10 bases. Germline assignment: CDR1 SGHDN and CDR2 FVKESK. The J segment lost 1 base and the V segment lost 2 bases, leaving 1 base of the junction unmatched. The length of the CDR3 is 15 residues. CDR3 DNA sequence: TGTGCCAGCAGCCAACTAGCGGGAGTCCAAGAGACCCAGTACTTC. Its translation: CASSQLAGVQETQYF.

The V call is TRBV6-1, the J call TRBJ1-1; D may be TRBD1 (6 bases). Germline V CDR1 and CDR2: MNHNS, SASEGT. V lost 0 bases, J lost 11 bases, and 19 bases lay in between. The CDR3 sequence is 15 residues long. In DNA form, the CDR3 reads TGTGCCAGCAGTGAAGCGACGCGGGGGGGCATGGAGGCTTTCTTT. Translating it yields CASSEATRGGMEAFF.

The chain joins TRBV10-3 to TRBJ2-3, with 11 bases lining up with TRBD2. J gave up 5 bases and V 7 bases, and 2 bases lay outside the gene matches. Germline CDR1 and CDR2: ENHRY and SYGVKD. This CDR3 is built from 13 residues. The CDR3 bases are TGTGCCATCAACGGACTAGCGGGAGATACGCAGTATTTT. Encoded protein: CAINGLAGDTQYF.

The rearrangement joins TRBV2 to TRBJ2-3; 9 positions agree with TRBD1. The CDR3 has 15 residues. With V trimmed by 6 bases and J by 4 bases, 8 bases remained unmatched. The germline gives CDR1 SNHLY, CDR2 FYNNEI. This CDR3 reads CASRITGGRPDTQYF. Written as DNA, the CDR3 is TGTGCCAGCAGGATAACAGGGGGCAGGCCAGATACGCAGTATTTT.

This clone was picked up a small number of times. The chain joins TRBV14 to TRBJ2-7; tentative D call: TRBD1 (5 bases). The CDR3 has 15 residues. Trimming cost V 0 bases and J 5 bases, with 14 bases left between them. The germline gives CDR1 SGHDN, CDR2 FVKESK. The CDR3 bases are TGTGCCAGCAGCCAAGACCGTGCCAGGGCCCACGAGCAGTACTTC. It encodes CASSQDRARAHEQYF.

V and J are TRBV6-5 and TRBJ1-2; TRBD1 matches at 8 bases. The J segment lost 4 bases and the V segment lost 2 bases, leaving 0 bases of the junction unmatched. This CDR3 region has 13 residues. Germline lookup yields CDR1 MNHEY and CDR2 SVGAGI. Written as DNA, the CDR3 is TGTGCCAGCAGTTACCAGGGGGCCTATGGCTACACCTTC. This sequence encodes CASSYQGAYGYTF.

The CDR3 nucleotides are TGTGCCAGCAGCTTATCCGGGACAGGGCAAGAGACCCAGTACTTC. Residues: CASSLSGTGQETQYF. The chain couples TRBV7-3 to TRBJ2-5; 9 bases are shared with TRBD1. With 2 bases clipped from V and 2 bases from J, the junction kept 3 bases outside the gene matches. Germline CDR1 is SGHTA and CDR2 is FQGTGA. The CDR3 runs to 15 residues.

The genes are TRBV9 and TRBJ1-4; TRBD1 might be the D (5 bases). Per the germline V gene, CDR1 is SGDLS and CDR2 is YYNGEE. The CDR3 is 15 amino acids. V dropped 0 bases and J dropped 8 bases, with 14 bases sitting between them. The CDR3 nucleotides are TGTGCCAGCAGCGTAGCTCAGGGCCGCAAGGAAAAACTGTTTTTT. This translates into CASSVAQGRKEKLFF. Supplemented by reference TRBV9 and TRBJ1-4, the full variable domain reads DSGVTQTPKHLITATGQRVTLRCSPRSGDLSVYWYQQSLDQGLQFLIQYYNGEERAKGNILERFSAQQFPDLHSELNLSSLELGDSALYFCASSVAQGRKEKLFFGSGTQLSVL.

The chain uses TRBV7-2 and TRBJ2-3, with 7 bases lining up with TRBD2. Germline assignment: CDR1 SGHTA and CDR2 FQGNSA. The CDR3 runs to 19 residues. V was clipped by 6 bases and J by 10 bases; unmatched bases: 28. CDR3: CASSHPGLTTQKGPRAQYF. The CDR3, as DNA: TGTGCCAGCAGTCATCCGGGACTAACTACCCAAAAAGGTCCGCGCGCGCAGTATTTT.

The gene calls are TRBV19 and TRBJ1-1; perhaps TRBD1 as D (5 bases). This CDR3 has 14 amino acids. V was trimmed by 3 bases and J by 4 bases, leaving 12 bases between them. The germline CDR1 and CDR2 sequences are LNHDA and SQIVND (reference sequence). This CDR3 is CASSIKGFGTEAFF. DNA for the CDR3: TGTGCCAGTAGTATTAAGGGGTTCGGCACTGAAGCTTTCTTT.

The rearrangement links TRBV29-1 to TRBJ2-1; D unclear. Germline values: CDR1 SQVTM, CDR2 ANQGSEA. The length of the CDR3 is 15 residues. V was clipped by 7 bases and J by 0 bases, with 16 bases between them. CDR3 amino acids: CSAPRQPVSYNEQFF. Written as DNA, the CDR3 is TGCAGCGCCCCGCGGCAGCCCGTCTCCTACAATGAGCAGTTCTTC.

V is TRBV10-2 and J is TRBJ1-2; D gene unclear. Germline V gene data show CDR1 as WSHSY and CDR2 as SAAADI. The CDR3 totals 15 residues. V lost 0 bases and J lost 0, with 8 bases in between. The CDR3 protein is CASSESGPPNYGYTF. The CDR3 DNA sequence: TGCGCCAGCAGTGAGTCTGGGCCTCCTAACTATGGCTACACCTTC.

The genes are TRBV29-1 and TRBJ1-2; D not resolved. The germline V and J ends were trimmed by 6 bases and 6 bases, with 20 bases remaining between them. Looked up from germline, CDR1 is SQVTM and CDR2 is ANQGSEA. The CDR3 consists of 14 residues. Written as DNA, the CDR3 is TGCAGCGTACCACCCGGCACGGGATCGGATGGCTACACCTTC. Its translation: CSVPPGTGSDGYTF. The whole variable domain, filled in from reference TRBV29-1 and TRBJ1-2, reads SAVISQKPSRDICQRGTSLTIQCQVDSQVTMMFWYRQQPGQSLTLIATANQGSEATYESGFVIDKFPISRPNLTFSTLTVSNMSPEDSSIYLCSVPPGTGSDGYTFGSGTRLTVV.

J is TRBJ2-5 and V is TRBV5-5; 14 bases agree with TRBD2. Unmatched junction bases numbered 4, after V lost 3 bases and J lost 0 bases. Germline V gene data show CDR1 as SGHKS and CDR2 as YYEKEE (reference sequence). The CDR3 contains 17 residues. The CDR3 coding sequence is TGTGCCAGCAGCTGGGGGACTAGCGGGGGCCACCAAGAGACCCAGTACTTC. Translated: CASSWGTSGGHQETQYF.

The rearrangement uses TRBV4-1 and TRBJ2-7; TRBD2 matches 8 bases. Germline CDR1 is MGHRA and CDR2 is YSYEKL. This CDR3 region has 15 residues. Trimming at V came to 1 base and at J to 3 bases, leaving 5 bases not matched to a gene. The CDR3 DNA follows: TGCGCCAGCAGCCAAGTCAGCGGGGGATTCTACGAGCAGTACTTC. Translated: CASSQVSGGFYEQYF.

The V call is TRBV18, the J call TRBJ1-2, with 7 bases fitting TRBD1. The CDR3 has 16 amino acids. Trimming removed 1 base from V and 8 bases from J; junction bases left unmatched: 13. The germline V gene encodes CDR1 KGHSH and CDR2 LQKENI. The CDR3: CASSPLQTTGSNGYTF. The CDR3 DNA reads TGTGCCAGCTCACCACTTCAGACGACAGGGAGTAACGGCTACACCTTC.

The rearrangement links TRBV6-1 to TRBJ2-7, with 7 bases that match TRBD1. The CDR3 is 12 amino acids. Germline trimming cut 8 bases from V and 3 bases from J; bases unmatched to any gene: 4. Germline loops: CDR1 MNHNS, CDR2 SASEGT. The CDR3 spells CASGTANYEQYF. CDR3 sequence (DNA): TGTGCCAGCGGGACAGCCAACTACGAGCAGTACTTC.

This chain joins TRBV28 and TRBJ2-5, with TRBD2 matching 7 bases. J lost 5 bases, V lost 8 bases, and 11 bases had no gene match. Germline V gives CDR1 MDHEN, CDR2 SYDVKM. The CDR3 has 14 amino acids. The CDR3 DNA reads TGTGCCAGCCGGGCTAGCGGTCCGCGGGAGACCCAGTACTTC. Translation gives CASRASGPRETQYF. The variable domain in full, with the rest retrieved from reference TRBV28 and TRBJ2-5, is DVKVTQSSRYLVKRTGEKVFLECVQDMDHENMFWYRQDPGLGLRLIYFSYDVKMKEKGDIPEGYSVSREKKERFSLILESASTNQTSMYLCASRASGPRETQYFGPGTRLLVL.

This chain's CDR3 is CASSPFDRVYEQYF. CDR3 nucleotides: TGTGCCAGCAGCCCTTTCGACAGGGTATACGAGCAGTACTTC. The chain is built from TRBV9 and TRBJ2-7, with 7 bases matching TRBD1. The CDR3 runs to 14 residues. In germline, CDR1 is SGDLS, CDR2 YYNGEE. Trimming took 4 bases from V and 4 from J; bases not matched to a gene: 8.